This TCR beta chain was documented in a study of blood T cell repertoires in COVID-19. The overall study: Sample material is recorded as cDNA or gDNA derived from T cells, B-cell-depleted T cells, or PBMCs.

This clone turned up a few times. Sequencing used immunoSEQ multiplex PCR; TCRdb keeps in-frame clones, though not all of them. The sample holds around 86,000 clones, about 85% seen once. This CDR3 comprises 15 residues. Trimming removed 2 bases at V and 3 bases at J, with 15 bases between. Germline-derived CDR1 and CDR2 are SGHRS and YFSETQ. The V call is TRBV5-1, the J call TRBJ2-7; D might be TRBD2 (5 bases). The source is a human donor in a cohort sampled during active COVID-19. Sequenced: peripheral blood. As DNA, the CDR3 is TGCGCCAGCAGCTTAGGACTCGCGCCCTACTACGAGCAGTACTTC. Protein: CASSLGLAPYYEQYF.